The following is a T cell receptor (beta chain) sequence with its context. This clonotype came up a few times. No cognate antigen has been identified for it. There are no base qualities to consult, and no much larger clone falls within one base. Including the terminal cysteine and phenylalanine, the CDR3 comprises 17 residues. Of the read, only the CDR3 DNA is kept; its 51 bases are in frame from base 1. The receptor library was made with 5' RACE. The sequencing machine was an Illumina HiSeq 2000. A universal primer binding site was added through template switching, and the final cDNA carried a unique molecular identifier so that TCR cDNA molecules could be counted accurately. Specific primers in the conserved constant-segment region were used to synthesize first-strand cDNA for TCR alpha and beta chains. Each cDNA library was double barcoded, with a SMART-Mk sample barcode plus Illumina barcodes, to control for contamination. Two successive PCR steps introduced TruSeq adapter sequences along with Illumina sample barcodes. TCR alpha and beta cDNA libraries were sequenced on the Illumina HiSeq platform with custom primers. The source study handled its data this way. Unique molecular identifiers were extracted from raw reads with MiGEC, and CDR3 positions were determined with MiXCR. For each individual, recombination models were inferred using an EM algorithm with the repgenHMM and IGoR tools. Shared clonotype analysis was performed with the tcR package in R, normalizing sharing by the product of cloneset sizes. To study raw recombination without the effects of thymic and clonal selection, out-of-frame nonproductive sequences were analyzed. TCRdb applied fastp at Q25 and MiXCR to the public reads, then kept only in-frame beta chains. Duplicate CDR3 protein sequences are folded into a single record with the most common DNA and genes. The V and J calls come from TCRdb's annotation, not from the publication. The sample table lists 200,000 to 250,000 distinct CDR3 sequences, roughly 7.1% of them with a count of one. Clones ranked in the top ten supply about 14% of the sample.

The data derive from a study of identical twins (dated by TCRdb to 2015 to 2016). A note on the overall study: To test whether fetal clonotypes persist, this study deep-sequenced TCR alpha and beta repertoires from monozygotic twins, from unrelated adults of various ages, and from cord blood. Replicate twin experiments were performed at different times using different library preparation protocols to rule out contamination.

On the study overall, not on this receptor specifically: Invariant T cells such as MAIT and iNKT could partly confound zero-insertion analyses, though diverse VJ usage argued against this for most clonotypes. Out-of-frame TCR alpha sharing in monozygotic twins was systematically underestimated by recombination models, whereas sharing between unrelated individuals was in agreement with the recombination models. Compared with coincidental sharing between unrelated individuals, an excess of low generation-probability sequences was observed among out-of-frame TCR alpha sequences shared between twins. Abundant cord blood beta clonotypes had fewer insertions, young adult naive repertoires showed a similar but weaker trend, and memory repertoires showed no such trend. The excess sharing between twins in beta out-of-frame sequences was weaker because fewer shared sequences reduced the signal-to-noise ratio. Because the same donors could not be followed over many years, conclusions were based on cross-sectional statistical analysis.

Every donor was a healthy Caucasian. The twin cohort comprised three pairs of female monozygotic twins, all aged roughly 18 to 30 years. Positive isolation kits from Invitrogen were used to isolate CD4+ and CD8+ T cell populations. These data also formed part of another study, on T cells expressing NK-cell markers. That second report states: TCR beta-chain repertoires were profiled in sorted CD3+CD56+NKG2C+, CD3+CD56+NKG2C- and CD3+CD56-NKG2C+ T-cell subsets from eight donors. Seven of the eight sequenced donors were HCMV-seropositive and one was HCMV-seronegative. To restrict sorting to alphabetaTCR-expressing T cells, an anti-gammadeltaTCR antibody was added in several experiments. In five to seven donors, the dominant CD3+CD56+NKG2C+ clonotypes were found to rank among the top 10 CD8+ clonotypes and to make up roughly 1.0-7.0% of CD8+ T cells. Those dominant clonotypes were again the most abundant among CD3+CD56-NKG2C+ cells in a handful of donors, at about 25-60.1%. Whether the expanded NKG2C-expressing T cell clones were specific for HCMV antigens remained unclear. The eight sequenced donors were randomly selected healthy volunteers, three men and five women. HCMV serostatus was determined by detecting HCMV-specific IgG in serum with a commercial ELISA kit. MIGEC was used to demultiplex reads and group reads by UMI, and MiTCR was used to assemble and quantify clonotypes. To exclude erroneous sequences, only TCR cDNA sequences supported by at least two reads were retained. The tcR package was used for downstream repertoire analysis, with clonotypes matched between fractions based on CDR3 nucleotide sequence plus V segment. VDJmatch was used to annotate antigen specificity against VDJdb, with one amino acid substitution allowed in CDR3.

The chain links TRBV21-1 with TRBJ2-5; the D call TRBD2 from the table was never checked on the DNA. TRBV21-1 is flagged as a pseudogene. The clonotype was recovered from a woman under 30 in good health. Material: CD8+ T cells sorted from blood. The CDR3 in this case is CASTPLTGLAGGETQYF. The DNA reads TGTGCCAGCACCCCCCTCACGGGACTAGCGGGAGGAGAGACCCAGTACTTC.